This T cell receptor (beta chain) was captured by sequencing in a study of beta chain features in type 1 diabetes. One heparinised draw, averaging around 120 mL, was taken per donor. Each of the CD4+ naive, central memory, regulatory and stem cell-like memory populations was sorted via CD45RO/CCR7/CD25/CD127/CD95/CD27. This clone was seen a few times. What it recognizes is unknown. Expressed TCRB transcripts got sequenced, as all isolated RNA was reverse transcribed. Data came from immunoSEQ multiplex PCR; TCRdb stores just in-frame clones and leaves some out. Of fewer than 300,000 clones listed, approximately 10% are singletons. Study-wide results and caveats: Shorter TCRB CDR3s, moderately but significantly so, were found in Type 1 diabetes patients in all four CD4+ subsets. For patients, the naive, central memory and Treg TCRB repertoires appeared more alike than for healthy donors. Junctions at VDJ sites from type 1 diabetes patients had fewer insertions and more deletions.

The ends were cut back, 6 bases at V and 1 base at J, with 18 bases in the middle. Germline V gene lookup returns CDR1 MNHNY and CDR2 SVGAGI (reference sequence). The CDR3 is made up of 16 amino acids. The V and J genes are TRBV6-6 and TRBJ1-1; D perhaps matches TRBD1 (6 bases). This receptor was obtained from a man aged 30-40 years with type 1 diabetes. Specimen: naive CD4+ T cells from blood. DNA for the CDR3: TGTGCCAGCAGCAACTTGAACAGGGAAGGGAACACTGAAGCTTTCTTT. Translation: CASSNLNREGNTEAFF.